The 18 T cell receptor beta chains below all came from one sample that was sequenced in a study of blood T cell repertoires in COVID-19 (dated by TCRdb to about 2020). The library was built by means of the immunoSEQ multiplex PCR assay. TCRdb limited this immuneACCESS table to in-frame rearrangements with V and J called. A share of clones is missing; checked studies link under half to unresolved V genes, and the rest is unexplained. The sample table contains some 240,000 clones; only one count was recorded for roughly 84% of them. Together, the top ten hold less than 2% of the sample. Sequenced sample: peripheral blood. The receptors derive from a woman aged 35 to 49 who had recovered from COVID-19.

The V call is TRBV6-5, the J call TRBJ1-3; tentatively, D is TRBD1 (5 bases). CDR3 size: 15 residues. Trimming pared 0 bases from V and 0 bases from J, leaving 6 bases between. Germline CDR1 and CDR2: MNHEY and SVGAGI. The DNA of the CDR3 is TGTGCCAGCAGTTACTCGACAGACTCTGGAAACACCATATATTTT. Its protein is CASSYSTDSGNTIYF.

V is TRBV7-9 and J is TRBJ1-5; 8 positions agree with TRBD1. The V gene end was trimmed by 4 bases and the J gene end by 2 bases; junction bases not matched to a gene: 7. Germline assignment: CDR1 SEHNR and CDR2 FQNEAQ (reference sequence). The CDR3 is 16 residues long. CDR3 amino acids: CASSSRTGFGNQPQHF. As DNA, the CDR3 is TGTGCCAGCAGCTCCAGGACAGGGTTTGGCAATCAGCCCCAGCATTTT.

The chain combines TRBV9 with TRBJ2-2, with D perhaps matching TRBD1 (6 bases). In germline, CDR1 is SGDLS, CDR2 YYNGEE. Trimming removed 3 bases from V and 0 bases from J, with 15 bases in between. This CDR3 comprises 17 residues. The DNA for the CDR3 is TGTGCCAGCAGCGCACAAGCAGGGGCTTCGAACACCGGGGAGCTGTTTTTT. It specifies CASSAQAGASNTGELFF.

This chain connects TRBV27 to TRBJ2-3; 7 nucleotides match TRBD1. J lost 5 bases, V lost 2 bases, and 7 bases had no gene match. The CDR3 runs 15 residues. Germline assignment: CDR1 MNHEY and CDR2 SMNVEV (reference sequence). The CDR3 DNA sequence: TGTGCCAGCAGTTTAGTAACAGGGGTTGTAGATACGCAGTATTTT. Protein product: CASSLVTGVVDTQYF.

The chain is built from TRBV10-3 and TRBJ2-5; D gene unclear. The CDR3 is 15 residues long. Germline V gene data show CDR1 as ENHRY and CDR2 as SYGVKD. Between the trimmed V and J ends, which lost 0 bases and 1 base, there was a span of 9 bases. This chain's CDR3 is CAISESVSSQETQYF. The CDR3 nucleotides read TGTGCCATCAGTGAGTCGGTGTCCAGCCAAGAGACCCAGTACTTC.

This chain connects TRBV18 to TRBJ2-4; tentatively, D is TRBD1 (5 bases). Germline V gene lookup returns CDR1 KGHSH and CDR2 LQKENI. V was pared by 2 bases and J by 0 bases, with 11 bases between. This CDR3 has 16 amino acids. The chain's CDR3 is CASSPNRIEAKNIQYF. The CDR3 region has the DNA TGTGCCAGCTCACCAAACAGGATTGAAGCCAAAAACATTCAGTACTTC.

This clone was detected a few times. The chain carries TRBV3-1 (or the pseudogene TRBV3-2) and TRBJ2-1, with D tentatively TRBD2 (5 bases). The CDR3 runs to 11 residues. Trimming left V 0 bases short and J 14 bases short, with 8 bases between. The germline V gene has CDR1 LGHDT and CDR2 YNNKEL (reference sequence). CDR3 coding DNA: TGTGCCAGCAGCCAAGATAAGCGGAAGTTCTTC. This translates into CASSQDKRKFF.

The chain uses TRBV27 and TRBJ1-1; D unclear. The CDR3 is 14 amino acids. Deletions cut 6 bases from V and 1 base from J, with 12 bases between. CDR1 is MNHEY and CDR2 is SMNVEV in the germline V gene (reference sequence). The CDR3 sequence: CASRVSRQNTEAFF. DNA of the CDR3: TGTGCCAGCAGGGTGAGCAGGCAGAACACTGAAGCTTTCTTT.

This chain's CDR3 is CASSRGSAGNEQFF. The DNA of the CDR3 is TGTGCCAGTAGCCGGGGTTCAGCGGGGAATGAGCAGTTCTTC. The chain carries TRBV19 and TRBJ2-1, with 7 nucleotides matching TRBD2. The CDR3 sequence is 14 residues long. CDR1 is LNHDA, CDR2 SQIVND, per germline (reference sequence). The J segment lost 7 bases and the V segment lost 6 bases, leaving 9 bases of the junction unmatched.

This sequence joins TRBV28 and TRBJ1-4; D is unclear. The germline V gene encodes CDR1 MDHEN and CDR2 SYDVKM. The CDR3 is made up of 16 amino acids. Trimming took off 4 bases at V and 4 bases at J, with 16 bases between the two ends. CDR3 sequence (DNA): TGTGCCAGCAGTTCCCCCGTTAATAGACTTAATGAAAAACTGTTTTTT. Residues: CASSSPVNRLNEKLFF. Looking up the rest from reference TRBV28 and TRBJ1-4 gives the full variable domain: DVKVTQSSRYLVKRTGEKVFLECVQDMDHENMFWYRQDPGLGLRLIYFSYDVKMKEKGDIPEGYSVSREKKERFSLILESASTNQTSMYLCASSSPVNRLNEKLFFGSGTQLSVL.

V gene TRBV2 combines with J gene TRBJ2-1, with 13 bases matching TRBD2. Per the germline V gene, CDR1 is SNHLY and CDR2 is FYNNEI. The J segment lost 7 bases and the V segment lost 5 bases, leaving 5 bases of the junction unmatched. CDR3 length: 15 residues. CDR3: CASSRPLAGGNEQFF. In DNA, the CDR3 is TGTGCCAGCAGTCGACCACTAGCGGGGGGGAATGAGCAGTTCTTC.

The CDR3 spells CASSLDRVGVPPEQFF. For the CDR3, the DNA is TGCGCCAGCAGCCTCGACAGGGTGGGGGTCCCACCTGAGCAGTTCTTC. The rearrangement links TRBV4-1 to TRBJ2-1, with 7 nucleotides matching TRBD1. The CDR3 totals 16 residues. V dropped 4 bases and J dropped 9; count of bases not matched to a gene: 15. CDR1 and CDR2 from the germline V gene are MGHRA and YSYEKL.

V and J are TRBV2 and TRBJ1-1; the match to TRBD1 covers 7 bases. The CDR3 totals 16 residues. Germline V gene lookup returns CDR1 SNHLY and CDR2 FYNNEI. Trimming at V came to 5 bases and at J to 3 bases, leaving 12 bases not matched to a gene. CDR3 sequence: CASSSPGRGQDTEAFF. For the CDR3, the DNA is TGTGCCAGCAGTAGCCCTGGCAGAGGACAGGACACTGAAGCTTTCTTT. The variable domain in full, completed from reference TRBV2 and TRBJ1-1, reads EPEVTQTPSHQVTQMGQEVILRCVPISNHLYFYWYRQILGQKVEFLVSFYNNEISEKSEIFDDQFSVERPDGSNFTLKIRSTKLEDSAMYFCASSSPGRGQDTEAFFGQGTRLTVV.

The chain has TRBV19 and TRBJ2-5; D not resolved. Germline CDR1 is LNHDA and CDR2 is SQIVND (reference sequence). V gave up 4 bases and J gave up 6 bases, with 12 bases separating them. CDR3 length: 13 amino acids. CDR3 amino acids: CASSTQVSKTQYF. The CDR3 bases are TGTGCCAGTAGTACACAAGTTTCAAAGACCCAGTACTTC.

The rearrangement joins TRBV30 to TRBJ2-7, with D hard to call. Germline lookup yields CDR1 GTSNPN and CDR2 SVGIG (reference sequence). V was pared by 4 bases and J by 4 bases, with 11 bases between. The CDR3 contains 12 residues. The CDR3 sequence is CAWNSGPYEQYF. CDR3 nucleotides: TGTGCCTGGAATTCTGGCCCTTACGAGCAGTACTTC.

A single count supports this clone. The chain couples TRBV19 to TRBJ2-3; 9 bases fit TRBD2. Trimming removed 0 bases from V and 5 bases from J; junction bases left unmatched: 12. Per germline, CDR1 LNHDA and CDR2 SQIVND (reference sequence). This CDR3 spans 18 amino acids. The CDR3 region has the DNA TGTGCCAGTAGTATAGACCCCGCCGGCGGGGGGGCCTTAGATACGCAGTATTTT. Translating gives CASSIDPAGGGALDTQYF.

CDR3 residues: CASSLVNLTRASYEQYF. Written as DNA, the CDR3 is TGTGCCAGCAGCTTAGTCAACCTAACCAGGGCGTCCTACGAGCAGTACTTC. V gene TRBV13 combines with J gene TRBJ2-7; tentatively, D is TRBD1 (5 bases). This CDR3 has 17 residues. V dropped 1 base and J dropped 1 base, with 17 bases sitting between them. Germline CDR1 is PRHDT and CDR2 is FYEKMQ (reference sequence).

The chain is built from TRBV29-1 and TRBJ2-7; D gene uncertain. The CDR3 covers 11 residues. Trimming left V 4 bases short and J 8 bases short, with 12 bases between. CDR1 is SQVTM, CDR2 ANQGSEA, per germline. The CDR3 spells CSVAQSGQQYF. CDR3 DNA: TGCAGCGTTGCCCAATCCGGTCAGCAGTACTTC.